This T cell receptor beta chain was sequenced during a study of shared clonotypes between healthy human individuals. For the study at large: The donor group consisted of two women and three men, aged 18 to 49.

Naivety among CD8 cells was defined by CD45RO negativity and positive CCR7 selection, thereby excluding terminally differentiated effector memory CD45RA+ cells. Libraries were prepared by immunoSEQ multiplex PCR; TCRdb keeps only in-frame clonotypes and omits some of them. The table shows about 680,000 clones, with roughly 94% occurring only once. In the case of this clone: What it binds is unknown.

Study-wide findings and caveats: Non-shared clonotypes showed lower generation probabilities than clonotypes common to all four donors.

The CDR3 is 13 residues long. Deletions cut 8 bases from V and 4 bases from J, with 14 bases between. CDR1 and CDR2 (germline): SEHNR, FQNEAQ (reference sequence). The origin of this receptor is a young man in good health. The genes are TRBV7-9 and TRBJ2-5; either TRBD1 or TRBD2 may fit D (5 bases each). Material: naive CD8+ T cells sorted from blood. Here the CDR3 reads CASRGPKRETQYF. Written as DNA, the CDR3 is TGTGCCAGCCGGGGACCCAAAAGAGAGACCCAGTACTTC.